The 5 T cell receptor beta chains reported below all come from one sample, sequenced in a study of cytomegalovirus exposure and HLA in healthy donors. The study ran its PCR with 60 Vbeta and 13 Jbeta primers. Clones were read by immunoSEQ multiplex PCR, and TCRdb kept only the in-frame ones, dropping some. This table holds roughly 180,000 clones, 82% found once. What was sequenced was PBMCs. These receptors came from a man in his forties in good health and CMV-seronegative.

In its sample, this clone was seen a few times. The CDR3 nucleotides read TGTGCCAGCAGTATGACACCTAGCACAGATACGCAGTATTTT. This translates into CASSMTPSTDTQYF. This rearrangement joins TRBV28 to TRBJ2-3; D is uncertain. Germline CDR1 is MDHEN and CDR2 is SYDVKM. This CDR3 is built from 14 residues. The V gene lost 5 bases and the J gene lost 0 bases, with 9 bases spanning the gap.

The rearrangement links TRBV2 to TRBJ2-2; 15 bases line up with TRBD2. The germline V gene has CDR1 SNHLY and CDR2 FYNNEI. This CDR3 has 17 residues. V lost 5 bases, J lost 5 bases, and 6 bases stayed unmatched. CDR3 nucleotides: TGTGCCAGCAGTTTAGGACTAGCGGGAGGGCTAACCGGGGAGCTGTTTTTT. It specifies CASSLGLAGGLTGELFF.

This rearrangement joins TRBV4-1 to TRBJ1-4; the D gene is possibly TRBD1 (6 bases). Germline CDR1 reads MGHRA; CDR2 reads YSYEKL. V was clipped by 0 bases and J by 5 bases, with 10 bases between them. The CDR3 is made up of 15 amino acids. CDR3 DNA sequence: TGCGCCAGCAGCCAAGAAGGGGGTTTCAATGAAAAACTGTTTTTT. Translated, it gives CASSQEGGFNEKLFF.

The chain is built from TRBV13 and TRBJ2-4; 10 bases fit TRBD2. J was trimmed by 8 bases and V by 5 bases; bases with no gene match: 12. The CDR3 contains 16 residues. Germline V gene sequence: CDR1 PRHDT, CDR2 FYEKMQ (reference sequence). The CDR3 sequence: CASSPMTSGPLDIQYF. In nucleotides, the CDR3 is TGTGCCAGCAGCCCTATGACTAGCGGGCCCCTCGACATTCAGTACTTC.

This rearrangement joins TRBV2 to TRBJ1-2; D not resolved. Trimming pared 3 bases from V and 3 bases from J, leaving 5 bases between. This CDR3 region has 12 residues. Germline CDR1 and CDR2: SNHLY and FYNNEI. The CDR3 here is CASSDGDYGYTF. The CDR3 bases are TGTGCCAGCAGTGACGGGGACTATGGCTACACCTTC. Filled out from reference TRBV2 and TRBJ1-2, the complete variable domain reads EPEVTQTPSHQVTQMGQEVILRCVPISNHLYFYWYRQILGQKVEFLVSFYNNEISEKSEIFDDQFSVERPDGSNFTLKIRSTKLEDSAMYFCASSDGDYGYTFGSGTRLTVV.